This is a list of T cell receptor beta chains from one sample in a study of shared clonotypes between healthy human individuals. Sequencing used immunoSEQ multiplex PCR; TCRdb keeps in-frame clones, though not all of them. The table shows around 1.6 million clones, with approximately 98% occurring only once. The specimen was naive CD4+ T cells sorted from blood. Receptors originate from a man aged 25-40 years in good health. Each CDR3 is given with its conserved first and last residue. Each record gives: J gene, D gene, V gene, CDR3 DNA, CDR3 protein. The D gene is left open where the match is weak.

>TRBJ2-1|NA|TRBV12-2
TGTGCAAGTCGCTTATACTGGGCGCGGGAGGCCTACAATGAGCAGTTCTTC
CASRLYWAREAYNEQFF
>TRBJ2-3|NA|TRBV5-1
TGCGCCAGCAGCTTGGTGGGTCGGACCACAGATACGCAGTATTTT
CASSLVGRTTDTQYF
>TRBJ1-1|NA|TRBV29-1
TGCAGCGCGGGCACTGAAGCTTTCTTT
CSAGTEAFF
>TRBJ2-5|TRBD2|TRBV7-6
TGTGCCAGCAGCAGAGGACTAGCGGGAGGGTCAGAGACCCAGTACTTC
CASSRGLAGGSETQYF
>TRBJ1-1|NA|TRBV7-9
TGTGCCAGCAGCCCCTTAGACCCTACAGGAGCCAACACTGAAGCTTTCTTT
CASSPLDPTGANTEAFF
>TRBJ2-7|TRBD2|TRBV25-1
TGTGCCAGCAGTGATAAAACTAGCGGGATTTACGAGCAGTACTTC
CASSDKTSGIYEQYF
>TRBJ2-7|TRBD2|TRBV27
TGTGCCAGCAGAAAGACTAGCGGGCCAAGCTACGAGCAGTACTTC
CASRKTSGPSYEQYF
>TRBJ1-2|NA|TRBV11-2
TGTGCCAGCAGCTTAGCCCGGGTACAGGCCTATGGCTACACCTTC
CASSLARVQAYGYTF
>TRBJ2-7|NA|TRBV2
TGTGCCAGCAGTGAGGGTAAAGGAACTAGCCCCTACGAGCAGTACTTC
CASSEGKGTSPYEQYF
>TRBJ2-3|NA|TRBV19
TGTGCCAGTAGTAGGTGGCAGGCTCTAGGCACAGATACGCAGTATTTT
CASSRWQALGTDTQYF
>TRBJ2-3|NA|TRBV28
TGTGCCAGCAGTCCCTTACGACTTCTGGGGACAGATACGCAGTATTTT
CASSPLRLLGTDTQYF
>TRBJ2-7|NA|TRBV5-6
TGTGCCAGCAGCTTCGTCTGGGAGGCCCACTACGAGCAGTACTTC
CASSFVWEAHYEQYF
>TRBJ2-7|NA|TRBV19
TGTGCCAGTAGTGTTTCGGGAAGCTACGAGCAGTACTTC
CASSVSGSYEQYF
>TRBJ2-7|NA|TRBV6-5
TGTGCCAGCAGTTACCAGGGTTCTCTTACCTACGAGCAGTACTTC
CASSYQGSLTYEQYF
>TRBJ2-2|NA|TRBV10-3
TGTGCCACAACGGCTAGCGCCACGAACACCGGGGAGCTGTTTTTT
CATTASATNTGELFF
>TRBJ2-7|NA|TRBV19
TGTGCCAGTATGCTTACAGCGGCCAGATCCCCCTACGAGCAGTACTTC
CASMLTAARSPYEQYF